The clone carrying this T cell receptor (beta chain) was seen a few times. The sample holds other DNA sequences that translate to the same CDR3. V shed 0 bases, J shed 3 bases, and the junction held 2 bases outside the gene matches. Germline CDR1 is SGHRS and CDR2 is YFSETQ. This CDR3 region has 14 residues. Under the authors' procedure: Amplification with reference gene primers provided the estimates of nucleated cell counts. Only in-frame clones appear in the TCRdb table, and some are missing; sequencing was by immunoSEQ multiplex PCR. V, J and clone size reflect that table, while D and trimming were determined from the DNA. The table has roughly 300,000 clones, 85% seen once. These data are taken from a study of blood T cell repertoires in COVID-19. Study-wide context: The samples span acute and convalescent COVID-19 from the United States, Italy and Spain. In each case, the material was cDNA or gDNA derived from T cells, B-cell-depleted T cells, or PBMCs.

The source of this sequence is a human donor in a cohort sampled during active COVID-19. Sequencing input: peripheral blood. The gene calls are TRBV5-1 and TRBJ2-7; TRBD1 matches at 8 bases. Here the CDR3 DNA reads TGCGCCAGCAGCTTGGACAGGGGGAACTACGAGCAGTACTTC. Translated: CASSLDRGNYEQYF.